The 22 T cell receptor beta chains below all came from one sample that was sequenced in a study of CD8+ T cells in alopecia areata. RNA extraction and reverse transcription yielded cDNA as sequencing template. Measured with immunoSEQ multiplex PCR; TCRdb has only the in-frame clones, and not every one. Altogether 95,000 to 120,000 clones are present, approximately 61% being singletons, with the ten largest covering around 23%. Sequencing was done on a sample of NKG2D-low CD8+ T cells sorted from blood. All receptors come from a human donor with alopecia areata.

The rearrangement joins TRBV5-1 to TRBJ2-1, with 12 bases lining up with TRBD2. CDR3 length equals 19 residues. V lost 2 bases, J lost 3 bases, and 12 bases stayed unmatched. CDR1 and CDR2 (germline): SGHRS, YFSETQ. DNA of the CDR3: TGCGCCAGCAGCTTTCGGACTAGCGGGACGACGGGGAGCTACAATGAGCAGTTCTTC. This codes for CASSFRTSGTTGSYNEQFF.

The chain employs TRBV30 and TRBJ2-3; the D call may be TRBD1 or TRBD2 (5 bases each). Per germline, CDR1 GTSNPN and CDR2 SVGIG (reference sequence). CDR3 length: 15 amino acids. V lost 0 bases to trimming and J lost 0 bases, with 10 bases between them. The CDR3 here is CAWSVTGASTDTQYF. CDR3 DNA sequence: TGTGCCTGGAGTGTAACCGGGGCGAGCACAGATACGCAGTATTTT.

The genes are TRBV27 and TRBJ2-3; D gene unclear. Germline V gene lookup returns CDR1 MNHEY and CDR2 SMNVEV (reference sequence). V lost 2 bases and J lost 4, with 13 bases in between. The CDR3 has 15 residues. CDR3 DNA: TGTGCCAGCAGTTTACTGGCCCTTGGGGCAGATACGCAGTATTTT. Its protein is CASSLLALGADTQYF.

On this clone: Other DNA sequences in the same sample also yield this CDR3. The chain is built from TRBV9 and TRBJ2-1; D uncertain. V was cut by 0 bases and J by 4 bases, with 5 bases left in between. The germline V gene has CDR1 SGDLS and CDR2 YYNGEE. The CDR3 contains 13 residues. In DNA, the CDR3 is TGTGCCAGCAGCGTAGGGGTTTACAATGAGCAGTTCTTC. Translated: CASSVGVYNEQFF.

The chain links TRBV11-2 to TRBJ2-5, with D unresolved. CDR1 and CDR2 from the germline V gene are SGHAT and FQNNGV. The CDR3 totals 13 residues. V was cut by 1 base and J by 0 bases, with 3 bases left in between. This chain's CDR3 is CASSLAYQETQYF. The CDR3 DNA reads TGTGCCAGCAGCTTAGCATACCAAGAGACCCAGTACTTC. The whole variable domain, filled in from reference TRBV11-2 and TRBJ2-5, reads EAGVAQSPRYKIIEKRQSVAFWCNPISGHATLYWYQQILGQGPKLLIQFQNNGVVDDSQLPKDRFSAERLKGVDSTLKIQPAKLEDSAVYLCASSLAYQETQYFGPGTRLLVL.

In this sample, this clone turned up a few times. Other DNA variants within this sample encode the same CDR3. The V and J genes are TRBV29-1 and TRBJ2-1; no firm D call. Germline V gene data show CDR1 as SQVTM and CDR2 as ANQGSEA. V dropped 5 bases and J dropped 6 bases, with 5 bases sitting between them. There are 10 residues in the CDR3. CDR3 coding DNA: TGCAGCGTTCCGGGCAATGAGCAGTTCTTC. As protein: CSVPGNEQFF.

This rearrangement joins TRBV13 to TRBJ2-5, with TRBD2 matching over 11 bases. J lost 5 bases, V lost 7 bases, and 6 bases had no gene match. The CDR3 runs 14 residues. Looked up from germline, CDR1 is PRHDT and CDR2 is FYEKMQ (reference sequence). The CDR3 nucleotides are TGTGCCAGCAATCTAGCGGGAGGCGAGGAGACCCAGTACTTC. Amino acids: CASNLAGGEETQYF.

The chain has TRBV29-1 and TRBJ2-1; a weak D match, TRBD2 (5 bases). Trimming pared 4 bases from V and 6 bases from J, leaving 13 bases between. CDR1 and CDR2 from the germline V gene are SQVTM and ANQGSEA. The CDR3 totals 13 residues. The CDR3 DNA follows: TGCAGCGTTGTAAGTGGGAGTACCAATGAGCAGTTCTTC. It translates to CSVVSGSTNEQFF.

The chain has TRBV4-1 and TRBJ1-5; D might be TRBD1 (5 bases). The V end lost 3 bases, the J end lost 4 bases, and 7 bases lay between the germline ends. The CDR3 consists of 13 residues. Germline CDR1 is MGHRA and CDR2 is YSYEKL. CDR3 protein: CASSHDRNQPQHF. The CDR3 region has the DNA TGCGCCAGCAGCCACGACAGAAATCAGCCCCAGCATTTT.

The chain carries TRBV4-1 and TRBJ2-7, with TRBD2 identical over 7 bases. This CDR3 region has 15 residues. The trim removed 0 bases at V and 4 bases at J, leaving 6 bases unmatched. Per the germline V gene, CDR1 is MGHRA and CDR2 is YSYEKL. Here the CDR3 DNA reads TGCGCCAGCAGCCAAGAACTAGCGCACCAATACGAGCAGTACTTC. This gives the protein CASSQELAHQYEQYF.

This chain connects TRBV27 to TRBJ2-3, with 9 bases matching TRBD2. With 5 bases clipped from V and 1 base from J, the junction kept 4 bases outside the gene matches. The CDR3 covers 15 residues. Per the germline V gene, CDR1 is MNHEY and CDR2 is SMNVEV (reference sequence). The DNA for the CDR3 is TGTGCCAGCAGTCGACGACTAGCGGGCACAGATACGCAGTATTTT. This translates into CASSRRLAGTDTQYF.

This clone occurred a few times. V gene TRBV29-1 combines with J gene TRBJ2-7; 10 bases agree with TRBD2. The CDR3 has 15 residues. The V segment lost 0 bases and the J segment 4 bases; nucleotides outside the gene matches: 6. Looked up from germline, CDR1 is SQVTM and CDR2 is ANQGSEA. CDR3 coding DNA: TGCAGCGTTGAAGATGATCAGCGGGAGGGGTACGAGCAGTACTTC. This gives the protein CSVEDDQREGYEQYF.

This clone was counted a few times. The rearrangement links TRBV6-1 to TRBJ2-3; tentative D call: TRBD2 (5 bases). V lost 2 bases to trimming and J lost 0 bases, with 15 bases between them. This CDR3 spans 17 amino acids. CDR1 is MNHNS, CDR2 SASEGT, per germline. This CDR3 reads CASSEFGQRTSTDTQYF. The CDR3 nucleotides read TGTGCCAGCAGTGAATTCGGTCAGCGGACGAGCACAGATACGCAGTATTTT.

This clone was observed a single time. The chain employs TRBV6-4 and TRBJ2-3; D possibly corresponds to TRBD2 (6 bases). Germline-derived CDR1 and CDR2 are MRHNA and SNTAGT. The CDR3 loop spans 16 amino acids. Trimming removed 3 bases at V and 1 base at J, with 14 bases between. The CDR3 is CASSEIPSEGTDTQYF. CDR3 bases: TGTGCCAGCAGTGAGATTCCTAGCGAGGGCACAGATACGCAGTATTTT.

V is TRBV5-1 and J is TRBJ2-3; D may be TRBD2 (5 bases). V was trimmed by 6 bases and J by 2 bases, leaving 16 bases between them. This CDR3 region has 15 residues. The germline V gene encodes CDR1 SGHRS and CDR2 YFSETQ. The CDR3 reads CASTSTRGPTDTQYF. Here the CDR3 DNA reads TGCGCCAGCACCTCGACTCGAGGGCCCACAGATACGCAGTATTTT.

The chain has TRBV5-6 and TRBJ1-2; D not resolved. The V gene's germline CDR1 is SGHDT and CDR2 YYEEEE. The CDR3 contains 13 residues. The V gene lost 4 bases and the J gene lost 2 bases, with 9 bases spanning the gap. DNA for the CDR3: TGTGCCAGCAGCCATTTTGGAAACTATGGCTACACCTTC. It specifies CASSHFGNYGYTF.

This chain uses TRBV7-8 with TRBJ2-1; no firm D call. Per the germline V gene, CDR1 is SGHVS and CDR2 is FQNEAQ. The ends were cut back, 5 bases at V and 7 bases at J, with 6 bases in the middle. The CDR3 is made up of 11 amino acids. The CDR3 region has the DNA TGTGCCAGCAGCAACTATAATGAGCAGTTCTTC. Residues: CASSNYNEQFF.

The sample holds one count of this clone. J is TRBJ1-2 and V is TRBV29-1, with a possible D match to TRBD1 (6 bases). Trimming removed 5 bases from V and 8 bases from J, with 21 bases in between. This CDR3 has 14 amino acids. Germline-derived CDR1 and CDR2 are SQVTM and ANQGSEA. CDR3 in amino acids: CSVLPGHQSEGYTF. The CDR3 DNA reads TGCAGCGTTCTACCGGGACACCAGTCGGAGGGCTACACCTTC.

The chain recombines TRBV28 with TRBJ2-7; D might be TRBD1 (6 bases). The CDR3 is made up of 15 amino acids. Germline V gene data show CDR1 as MDHEN and CDR2 as SYDVKM. V shed 3 bases and J shed 2 bases, with 14 bases lying between them. The CDR3 DNA follows: TGTGCCAGCAGTTTTACCCGGACAGATGCCTACGAGCAGTACTTC. Translated, it gives CASSFTRTDAYEQYF.

This clone has a handful of counts. The chain joins TRBV5-1 to TRBJ2-6; 8 bases are a match to TRBD1. Germline loops: CDR1 SGHRS, CDR2 YFSETQ. The junction had 6 bases not matched to a gene; V was cut back by 4 bases and J by 0 bases. The CDR3 spans 17 residues. The CDR3 DNA reads TGCGCCAGCAGCGTGACAGGGGCGATCTCTGGGGCCAACGTCCTGACTTTC. Encoded protein: CASSVTGAISGANVLTF.

V is TRBV7-9 and J is TRBJ2-3; 7 positions match TRBD2. The length of the CDR3 is 17 residues. Germline CDR1 reads SEHNR; CDR2 reads FQNEAQ (reference sequence). J was trimmed by 4 bases and V by 2 bases; bases with no gene match: 12. DNA of the CDR3: TGTGCCAGCAGCTTATTCCCAGCGGGATCCCCACCAGATACGCAGTATTTT. It yields the protein CASSLFPAGSPPDTQYF.

This sequence joins TRBV7-3 and TRBJ2-5; the D is unclear. V was pared by 2 bases and J by 6 bases, with 13 bases between. This CDR3 has 14 amino acids. Germline loops: CDR1 SGHTA, CDR2 FQGTGA. CDR3 sequence (DNA): TGTGCCAGCAGCTTATCTCGGTCCGCTCAGACCCAGTACTTC. Translated, it gives CASSLSRSAQTQYF.